The 17 T cell receptor beta chains presented below share a single source sample, sequenced in a study of metastatic and nonmetastatic thyroid tumors. MiXCR reprocessed the PCR reads for TCRdb. The sample lists about 38,000 clones; around half were seen once. Thyroid surgery took place with no prior treatment in any patient. Input material: tumor tissue. These receptors originate from a male donor with papillary thyroid cancer or a benign thyroid nodule (not recorded which). Some clones in this sample may be carry-over from other donors' samples.

The gene calls are TRBV4-2 and TRBJ2-5, with D perhaps TRBD2 (6 bases). The germline V gene encodes CDR1 LGHNA and CDR2 YNFKEQ. Trimming removed 0 bases at V and 1 base at J, with 12 bases between. The CDR3 length is 16 residues. CDR3: CASSQEKGAGQETQYF. The CDR3 DNA reads as TGTGCCAGCAGCCAAGAGAAAGGAGCGGGCCAAGAGACCCAGTACTTC.

V is TRBV11-2 and J is TRBJ2-3, with a possible D match to TRBD1 (7 bases). With 1 base removed from V and 3 bases from J, the gap between germline ends came to 11 bases. CDR1 and CDR2 from the germline V gene are SGHAT and FQNNGV. The CDR3 is 15 residues long. In nucleotides, the CDR3 is TGTGCCAGCAGCTTAGGGGCAGGGGGGACAGATACGCAGTATTTT. Protein: CASSLGAGGTDTQYF.

This rearrangement joins TRBV5-1 to TRBJ2-1; 7 nucleotides line up with TRBD2. V shed 4 bases and J 6 bases; nucleotides not matched to a gene: 7. The CDR3 has 14 amino acids. Germline CDR1 SGHRS, CDR2 YFSETQ. The CDR3 reads CASSELAVSNEQFF. CDR3 nucleotide sequence: TGCGCCAGCAGCGAGCTAGCGGTGTCCAATGAGCAGTTCTTC.

This clone was detected once. The chain combines TRBV9 with TRBJ2-5; D might be TRBD2 (6 bases). Trimming took off 1 base at V and 1 base at J, with 11 bases between the two ends. Germline V gene data show CDR1 as SGDLS and CDR2 as YYNGEE. CDR3 length: 15 amino acids. The CDR3 spells CASSVSGEFQETQYF. The DNA of the CDR3 is TGTGCCAGCAGCGTATCGGGGGAGTTCCAAGAGACCCAGTACTTC.

The chain joins TRBV25-1 to TRBJ2-2; D perhaps matches TRBD1 (6 bases). The V and J ends lost 3 bases and 3 bases respectively, with 8 bases between them. CDR1 MGHDK and CDR2 SYGVNS come from the germline V gene. The CDR3 sequence is 14 residues long. CDR3 in DNA: TGTGCCAGCAGTGAGCACAGGGACACCGGGGAGCTGTTTTTT. This encodes CASSEHRDTGELFF.

Points on this clone: An end of the junction differs from the germline gene, which may be a read error. The chain employs TRBV6-1 and TRBJ1-4; D remains ambiguous. CDR1 and CDR2 from the germline V gene are MNHNS and SASEGT. This CDR3 is built from 14 residues. CDR3: CSSSEGKGNEKLFF. The CDR3 nucleotides are TGTTCCAGCAGTGAGGGAAAGGGTAATGAAAAACTGTTTTTT.

The genes are TRBV28 and TRBJ1-5; TRBD1 matches 8 bases. Per germline, CDR1 MDHEN and CDR2 SYDVKM. With V trimmed by 6 bases and J by 4 bases, 8 bases remained unmatched. The CDR3 contains 15 residues. CDR3 sequence reads: CASRSQGVENQPQHF. The CDR3 DNA is TGTGCCAGCAGGTCACAGGGGGTAGAGAATCAGCCCCAGCATTTT.

This clone was found a few times. The chain joins TRBV20-1 to TRBJ2-3, with 11 bases fitting TRBD2. V was clipped by 3 bases and J by 2 bases; unmatched bases: 7. Per the germline V gene, CDR1 is DFQATT and CDR2 is SNEGSKA (reference sequence). The CDR3 runs 16 residues. The CDR3 bases are TGCAGTGCTAGTCTAGCGGGGGGCTTTTTCACAGATACGCAGTATTTT. The encoded protein is CSASLAGGFFTDTQYF.

This chain connects TRBV18 to TRBJ2-1; D gene uncertain. Per germline, CDR1 KGHSH and CDR2 LQKENI. The CDR3 spans 16 residues. V lost 0 bases, J lost 0 bases, and 9 bases lay in between. The CDR3 region is CASSPPSAFSYNEQFF. As DNA, the CDR3 is TGTGCCAGCTCACCACCGTCGGCATTCTCCTACAATGAGCAGTTCTTC.

The J gene is TRBJ2-7, the V gene TRBV10-1, with 12 bases matching TRBD2. V shed 0 bases and J 3 bases; nucleotides not matched to a gene: 3. CDR1 and CDR2 (germline): WNHNN, SYGVQD (reference sequence). This CDR3 has 16 amino acids. As DNA, the CDR3 is TGCGCCAGCAGTGAGTCGACTAGCGGGAGTTTCTACGAGCAGTACTTC. Protein: CASSESTSGSFYEQYF.

This clone appeared many times. The CDR3: CASRPGVWGNTIYF. CDR3 DNA: TGTGCCAGCAGACCAGGGGTATGGGGAAACACCATATATTTT. The rearrangement links TRBV28 to TRBJ1-3; D may be TRBD1 (6 bases). CDR3 length: 14 amino acids. Trimming took off 6 bases at V and 4 bases at J, with 13 bases between the two ends. Per the germline V gene, CDR1 is MDHEN and CDR2 is SYDVKM.

This chain links TRBV5-1 with TRBJ2-7; the D is unclear. The germline V gene encodes CDR1 SGHRS and CDR2 YFSETQ. The CDR3 spans 13 residues. Trimming removed 0 bases from V and 6 bases from J, with 10 bases in between. The CDR3 DNA reads as TGCGCCAGCAGCTTGGTTGCCGGGTCCGAGCAGTACTTC. Protein sequence: CASSLVAGSEQYF.

This chain uses TRBV18 with TRBJ2-7; D unresolved. This CDR3 region has 11 residues. V was trimmed by 4 bases and J by 6 bases, leaving 7 bases between them. Germline CDR1 reads KGHSH; CDR2 reads LQKENI. The CDR3 DNA follows: TGTGCCAGCTCACTGTCGGCCGAGCAGTACTTC. It translates to CASSLSAEQYF.

V and J are TRBV6-1 and TRBJ2-2; D might be TRBD1 (6 bases). This CDR3 region has 13 residues. Trimming pared 11 bases from V and 0 bases from J, leaving 10 bases between. Per germline, CDR1 MNHNS and CDR2 SASEGT. CDR3: CAGQNTNTGELFF. CDR3 DNA: TGTGCCGGACAGAATACGAACACCGGGGAGCTGTTTTTT.

The chain employs TRBV9 and TRBJ2-1; the match to TRBD2 covers 11 bases. The CDR3 length is 15 residues. Germline CDR1 SGDLS, CDR2 YYNGEE. The ends lost 4 bases at V and 5 bases at J; junction bases unmatched: 5. DNA of the CDR3: TGTGCCAGCAGCATAACTAGCGGGAGTAACAATGAGCAGTTCTTC. Translation: CASSITSGSNNEQFF.

A word on this clone: One end of the junction fails to match germline, which may point to a read error. The rearrangement joins TRBV6-5 to TRBJ2-3, with D tentatively TRBD2 (6 bases). The germline gives CDR1 MNHEY, CDR2 SVGAGI. This CDR3 contains 16 residues. The CDR3 DNA reads as TGTGCCAGCAGTGACTCGCGTGGGGAGGGCACAGATACGCAGTATTTT. This sequence encodes CASSDSRGEGTDTQYF.

This clone has just one count. The rearrangement links TRBV30 to TRBJ2-5; 9 positions agree with TRBD2. CDR3 size: 13 residues. Germline V gene data show CDR1 as GTSNPN and CDR2 as SVGIG (reference sequence). The V segment lost 8 bases and the J segment 5 bases; nucleotides outside the gene matches: 9. CDR3 in amino acids: CAGSGRRAETQYF. CDR3 DNA: TGTGCCGGTAGCGGGAGACGAGCCGAGACCCAGTACTTC.